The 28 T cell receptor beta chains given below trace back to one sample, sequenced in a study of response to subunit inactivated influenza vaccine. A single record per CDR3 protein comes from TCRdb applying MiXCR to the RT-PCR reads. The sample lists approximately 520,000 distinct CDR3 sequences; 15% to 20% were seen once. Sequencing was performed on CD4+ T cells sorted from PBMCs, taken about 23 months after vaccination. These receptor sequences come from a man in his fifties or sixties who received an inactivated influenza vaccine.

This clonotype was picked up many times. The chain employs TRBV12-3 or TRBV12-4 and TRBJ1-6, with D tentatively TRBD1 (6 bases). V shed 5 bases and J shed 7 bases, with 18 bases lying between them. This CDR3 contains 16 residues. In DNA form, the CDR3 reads TGTGCCAGCAGTCCTTACCTGACAGGCGGGAATTCACCCCTCCACTTT. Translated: CASSPYLTGGNSPLHF.

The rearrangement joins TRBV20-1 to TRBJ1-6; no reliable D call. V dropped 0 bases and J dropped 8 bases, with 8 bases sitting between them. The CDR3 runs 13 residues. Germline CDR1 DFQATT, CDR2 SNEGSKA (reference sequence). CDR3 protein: CSARDWRYSPLHF. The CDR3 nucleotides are TGCAGTGCTAGAGATTGGCGGTATTCACCCCTCCACTTT.

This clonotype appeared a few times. The DNA for the CDR3 is TGTGCCAGCAGCTACAGCGTCTACGAGCAGTACTTC. It yields the protein CASSYSVYEQYF. This chain connects TRBV7-9 to TRBJ2-7; no reliable D call. Per the germline V gene, CDR1 is SEHNR and CDR2 is FQNEAQ (reference sequence). This CDR3 is 12 amino acids long. Between the trimmed V and J ends, which lost 4 bases and 3 bases, there was a span of 7 bases.

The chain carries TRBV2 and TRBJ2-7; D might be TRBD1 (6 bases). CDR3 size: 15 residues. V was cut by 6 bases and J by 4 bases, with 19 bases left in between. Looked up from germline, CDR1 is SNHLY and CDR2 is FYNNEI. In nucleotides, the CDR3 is TGTGCCAGCAGCCTGGGACACGGGGAATCGTACGAGCAGTACTTC. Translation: CASSLGHGESYEQYF.

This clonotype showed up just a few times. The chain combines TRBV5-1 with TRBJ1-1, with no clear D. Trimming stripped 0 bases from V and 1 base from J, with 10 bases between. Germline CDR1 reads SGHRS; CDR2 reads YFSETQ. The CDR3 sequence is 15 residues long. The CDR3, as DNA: TGCGCCAGCAGCTTGGGTGGACCTACGAACACTGAAGCTTTCTTT. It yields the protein CASSLGGPTNTEAFF.

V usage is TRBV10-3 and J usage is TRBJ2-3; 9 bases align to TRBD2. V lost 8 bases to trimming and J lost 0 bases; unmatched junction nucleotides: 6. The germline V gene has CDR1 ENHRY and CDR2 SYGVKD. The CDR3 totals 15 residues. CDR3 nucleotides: TGTGCCATCGGCCCAGCGGGGGGTAGCACAGATACGCAGTATTTT. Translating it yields CAIGPAGGSTDTQYF.

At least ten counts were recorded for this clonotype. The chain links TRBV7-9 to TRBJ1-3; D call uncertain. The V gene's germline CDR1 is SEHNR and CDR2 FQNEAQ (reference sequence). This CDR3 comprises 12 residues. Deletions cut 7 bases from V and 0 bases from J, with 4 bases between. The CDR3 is CASNPSGNTIYF. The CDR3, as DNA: TGTGCCAGCAACCCCTCTGGAAACACCATATATTTT.

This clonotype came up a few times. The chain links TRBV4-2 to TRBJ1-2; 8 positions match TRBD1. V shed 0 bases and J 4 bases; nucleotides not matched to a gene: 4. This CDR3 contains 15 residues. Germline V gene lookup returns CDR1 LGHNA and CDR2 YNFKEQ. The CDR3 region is CASSQEGQGAYGYTF. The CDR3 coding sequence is TGTGCCAGCAGCCAAGAGGGCCAGGGGGCCTATGGCTACACCTTC.

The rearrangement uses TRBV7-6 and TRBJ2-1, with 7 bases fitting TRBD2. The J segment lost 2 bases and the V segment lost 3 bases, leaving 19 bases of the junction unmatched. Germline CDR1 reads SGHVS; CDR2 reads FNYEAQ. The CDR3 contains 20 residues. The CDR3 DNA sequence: TGTGCCAGCAGCTTGATCCCCCCAAAAGCGGGGAGGGAAACCTACAATGAGCAGTTCTTC. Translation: CASSLIPPKAGRETYNEQFF.

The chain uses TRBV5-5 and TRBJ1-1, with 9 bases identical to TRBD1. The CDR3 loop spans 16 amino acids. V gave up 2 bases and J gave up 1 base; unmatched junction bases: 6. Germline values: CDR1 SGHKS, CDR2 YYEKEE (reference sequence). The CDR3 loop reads CASSFTPGQGNTEAFF. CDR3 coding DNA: TGTGCCAGCAGCTTCACACCGGGACAGGGGAACACTGAAGCTTTCTTT.

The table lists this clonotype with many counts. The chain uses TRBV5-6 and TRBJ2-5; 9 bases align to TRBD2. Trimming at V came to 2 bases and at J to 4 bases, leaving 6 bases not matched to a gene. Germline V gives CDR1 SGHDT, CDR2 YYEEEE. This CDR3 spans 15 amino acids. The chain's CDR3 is CASSLQATSGETQYF. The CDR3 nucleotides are TGTGCCAGCAGCTTACAGGCGACTAGCGGAGAGACCCAGTACTTC.

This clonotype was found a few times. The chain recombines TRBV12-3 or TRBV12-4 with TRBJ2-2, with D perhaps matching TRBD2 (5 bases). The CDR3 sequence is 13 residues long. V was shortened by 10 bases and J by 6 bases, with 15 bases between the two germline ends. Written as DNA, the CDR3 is TGTGCCATGAACCACCTGGGAGCCGGGGAGCTGTTTTTT. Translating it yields CAMNHLGAGELFF.

The CDR3 loop reads CASSYSGGSRYNEQFF. CDR3 DNA sequence: TGTGCCAGCAGTTACTCAGGGGGGAGCCGCTACAATGAGCAGTTCTTC. The chain has TRBV6-5 and TRBJ2-1; tentatively, D is TRBD1 or TRBD2 (6 bases each). The CDR3 is 16 residues long. V lost 0 bases and J 3 bases, leaving 12 bases between the germline ends. Per the germline V gene, CDR1 is MNHEY and CDR2 is SVGAGI.

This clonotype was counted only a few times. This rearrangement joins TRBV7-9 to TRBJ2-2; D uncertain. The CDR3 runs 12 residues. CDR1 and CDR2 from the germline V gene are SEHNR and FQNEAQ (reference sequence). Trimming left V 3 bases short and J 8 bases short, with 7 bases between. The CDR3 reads CASSFSGGELFF. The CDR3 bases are TGTGCCAGCAGCTTTAGTGGTGGGGAGCTGTTTTTT.

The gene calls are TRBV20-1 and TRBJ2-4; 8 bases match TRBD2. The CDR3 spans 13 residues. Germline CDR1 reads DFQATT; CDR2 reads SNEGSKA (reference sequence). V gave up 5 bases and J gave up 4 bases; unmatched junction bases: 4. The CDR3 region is CSALLADKNIQYF. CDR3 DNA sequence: TGCAGTGCTTTACTAGCGGATAAAAACATTCAGTACTTC.

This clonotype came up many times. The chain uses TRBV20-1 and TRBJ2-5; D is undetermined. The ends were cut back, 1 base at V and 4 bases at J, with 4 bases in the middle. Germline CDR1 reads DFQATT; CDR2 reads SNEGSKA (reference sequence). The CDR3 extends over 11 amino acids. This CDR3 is CSARAGETQYF. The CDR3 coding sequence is TGCAGTGCTAGAGCCGGAGAGACCCAGTACTTC.

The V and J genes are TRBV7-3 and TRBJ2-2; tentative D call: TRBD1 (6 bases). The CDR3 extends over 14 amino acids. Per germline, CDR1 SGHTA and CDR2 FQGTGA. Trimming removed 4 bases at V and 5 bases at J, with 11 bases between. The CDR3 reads CASSSGAFTGELFF. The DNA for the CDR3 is TGTGCCAGCAGCTCAGGGGCGTTTACCGGGGAGCTGTTTTTT.

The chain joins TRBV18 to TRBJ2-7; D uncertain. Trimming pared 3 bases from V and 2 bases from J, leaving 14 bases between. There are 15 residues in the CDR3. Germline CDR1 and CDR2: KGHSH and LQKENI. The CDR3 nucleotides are TGTGCCAGCTCACCCCTTGGGGTGGGGACCTACGAGCAGTACTTC. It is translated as CASSPLGVGTYEQYF. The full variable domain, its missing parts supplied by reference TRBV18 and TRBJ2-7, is NAGVMQNPRHLVRRRGQEARLRCSPMKGHSHVYWYRQLPEEGLKFMVYLQKENIIDESGMPKERFSAEFPKEGPSILRIQQVVRGDSAAYFCASSPLGVGTYEQYFGPGTRLTVT.

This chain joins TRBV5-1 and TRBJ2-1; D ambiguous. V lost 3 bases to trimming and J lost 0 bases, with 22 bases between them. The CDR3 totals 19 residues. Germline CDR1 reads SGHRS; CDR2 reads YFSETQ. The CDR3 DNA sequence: TGCGCCAGCAGCTCCCGCTTTGGAGAGGTACGGAGCTCCTACAATGAGCAGTTCTTC. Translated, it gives CASSSRFGEVRSSYNEQFF.

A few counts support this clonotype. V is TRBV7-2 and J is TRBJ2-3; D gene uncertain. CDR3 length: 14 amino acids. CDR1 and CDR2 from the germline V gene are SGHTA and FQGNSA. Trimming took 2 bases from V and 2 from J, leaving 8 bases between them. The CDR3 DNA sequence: TGTGCCAGCAGCTTATCTCTAATCACAGATACGCAGTATTTT. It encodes CASSLSLITDTQYF.

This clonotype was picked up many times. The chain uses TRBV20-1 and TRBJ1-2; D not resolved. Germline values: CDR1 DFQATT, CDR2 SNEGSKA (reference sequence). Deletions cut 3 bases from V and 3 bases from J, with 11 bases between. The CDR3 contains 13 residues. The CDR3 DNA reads TGCAGTGCTAGCCCGCCAGCTTACTATGGCTACACCTTC. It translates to CSASPPAYYGYTF.

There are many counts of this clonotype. DNA for the CDR3: TGCAGTGCCTCCTCCTCGGGGTCAGGGAGAGTAGGCTACACCTTC. Translated: CSASSSGSGRVGYTF. The chain employs TRBV20-1 and TRBJ1-2; perhaps TRBD1 as D (5 bases). The germline V gene encodes CDR1 DFQATT and CDR2 SNEGSKA (reference sequence). CDR3 size: 15 residues. Trimming pared 6 bases from V and 8 bases from J, leaving 25 bases between.

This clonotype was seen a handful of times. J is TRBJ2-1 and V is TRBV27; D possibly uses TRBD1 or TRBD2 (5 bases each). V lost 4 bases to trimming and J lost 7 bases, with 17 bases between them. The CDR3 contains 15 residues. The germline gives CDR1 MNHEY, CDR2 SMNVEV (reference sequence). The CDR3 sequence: CASSSRDPRSNEQFF. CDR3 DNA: TGTGCCAGCAGTTCCCGGGACCCCAGATCTAATGAGCAGTTCTTC.

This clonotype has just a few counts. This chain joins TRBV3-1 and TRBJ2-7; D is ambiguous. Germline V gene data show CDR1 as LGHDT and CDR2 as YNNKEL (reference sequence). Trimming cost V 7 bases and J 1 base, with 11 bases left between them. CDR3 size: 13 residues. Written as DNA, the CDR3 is TGTGCCAGCAAAGGAGAAAGGTCCTACGAGCAGTACTTC. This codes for CASKGERSYEQYF.

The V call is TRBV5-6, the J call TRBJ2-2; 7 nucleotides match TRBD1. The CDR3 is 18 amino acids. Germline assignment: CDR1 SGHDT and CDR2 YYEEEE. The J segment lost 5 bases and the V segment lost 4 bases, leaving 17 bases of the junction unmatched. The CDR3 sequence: CASSLLRSHRGKTGELFF. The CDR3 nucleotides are TGTGCCAGCAGCCTCCTACGATCGCACAGGGGAAAGACCGGGGAGCTGTTTTTT.

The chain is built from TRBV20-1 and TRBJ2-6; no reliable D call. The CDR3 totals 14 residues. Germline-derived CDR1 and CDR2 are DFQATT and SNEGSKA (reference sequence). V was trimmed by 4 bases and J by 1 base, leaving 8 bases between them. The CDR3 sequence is CSATDPSGANVLTF. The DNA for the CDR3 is TGCAGTGCTACCGATCCATCTGGGGCCAACGTCCTGACTTTC.

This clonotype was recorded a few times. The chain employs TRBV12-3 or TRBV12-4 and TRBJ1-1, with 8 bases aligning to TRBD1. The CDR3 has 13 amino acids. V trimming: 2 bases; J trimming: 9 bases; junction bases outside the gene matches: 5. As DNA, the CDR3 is TGTGCCAGCAGTTTATTTGGACAGGGTCAAGCTTTCTTT. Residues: CASSLFGQGQAFF.

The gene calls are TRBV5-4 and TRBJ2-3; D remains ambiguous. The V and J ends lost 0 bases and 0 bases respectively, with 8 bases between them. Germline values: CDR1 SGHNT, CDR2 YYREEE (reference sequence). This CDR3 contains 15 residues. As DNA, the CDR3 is TGTGCCAGCAGCTTGGTAGGGATTAGCACAGATACGCAGTATTTT. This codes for CASSLVGISTDTQYF.